The rows below give T cell receptor beta chains drawn from one sample of a study of blood T cells in healthy people across ages. MiXCR, run by TCRdb on the 5' RACE reads, gives a single entry per CDR3 protein. Counted here are about 930,000 distinct CDR3 sequences, about 29% occurring once; the ten biggest clones make up roughly 10%. The data also belong to a second study, concerning T cells of mothers and their children.

Sequenced sample: blood. The receptors were sampled from a woman aged 35 to 49 in good health. Each CDR3 is given with its conserved first and last residue. A D gene is named only where the DNA matches it firmly. Clone size, where shown, is once, few, many, or a class for clones that have expanded.

d_call: TRBD1; j_call: TRBJ1-4; clone_size: few; v_call: TRBV5-4; cdr3_aa: CASSPGTGPTNEKLFF; cdr3_nt: TGTGCCAGCAGCCCAGGGACAGGTCCAACTAATGAAAAACTGTTTTTT
d_call: -; j_call: TRBJ2-7; clone_size: -; v_call: TRBV7-6; cdr3_aa: CASSSDPRVDYEQYF; cdr3_nt: TGTGCCAGCAGCTCCGATCCCCGGGTCGACTACGAGCAGTACTTC
d_call: -; j_call: TRBJ2-7; clone_size: many; v_call: TRBV20-1; cdr3_aa: CSASYSYEDEQYF; cdr3_nt: TGCAGTGCTAGTTACAGTTATGAGGACGAGCAGTACTTC
d_call: TRBD1; j_call: TRBJ1-5; clone_size: few; v_call: TRBV20-1; cdr3_aa: CSARAGTGVSNQPQHF; cdr3_nt: TGCAGTGCTAGAGCCGGGACAGGGGTTAGCAATCAGCCCCAGCATTTT
d_call: -; j_call: TRBJ1-2; clone_size: -; v_call: TRBV6-6; cdr3_aa: CASREPGGYTF; cdr3_nt: TGTGCCAGCAGGGAGCCTGGTGGCTACACCTTC
d_call: -; j_call: TRBJ1-1; clone_size: -; v_call: TRBV6-2/TRBV6-3; cdr3_aa: CASRFGTGTTEPFF; cdr3_nt: -
d_call: TRBD2; j_call: TRBJ2-7; clone_size: -; v_call: TRBV20-1; cdr3_aa: CSASASGVFYEQYF; cdr3_nt: TGCAGTGCTAGCGCTAGCGGGGTATTCTACGAGCAGTACTTC
d_call: TRBD2; j_call: TRBJ2-7; clone_size: -; v_call: TRBV4-3; cdr3_aa: CASSRVTGGYEQYF; cdr3_nt: TGCGCCAGCAGCCGAGTCACGGGGGGTTACGAGCAGTACTTC
d_call: TRBD1; j_call: TRBJ2-3; clone_size: few; v_call: TRBV11-2; cdr3_aa: CASSPRDRRTGTQYF; cdr3_nt: TGTGCCAGCAGCCCCCGGGACAGACGCACAGGTACGCAGTATTTT
d_call: -; j_call: TRBJ1-1; clone_size: -; v_call: TRBV5-1; cdr3_aa: CASSLDGLDTEAFF; cdr3_nt: TGCGCCAGCAGCTTGGACGGGCTGGACACTGAAGCTTTCTTT
d_call: TRBD2; j_call: TRBJ2-1; clone_size: few; v_call: TRBV27; cdr3_aa: CASTSPLGRGDSDEQFF; cdr3_nt: TGTGCCAGCACCTCTCCCCTGGGGCGGGGGGACTCTGATGAGCAGTTCTTC
d_call: -; j_call: TRBJ2-2; clone_size: -; v_call: TRBV28; cdr3_aa: CASSLGPRELFF; cdr3_nt: TGTGCCAGCAGTTTAGGGCCTCGGGAGCTGTTTTTT
d_call: TRBD2; j_call: TRBJ2-7; clone_size: -; v_call: TRBV20-1; cdr3_aa: CSARAAGGRNEQYF; cdr3_nt: TGCAGTGCTAGGGCAGCGGGAGGGAGGAACGAGCAGTACTTC
d_call: TRBD2; j_call: TRBJ2-2; clone_size: -; v_call: TRBV5-1; cdr3_aa: CASARTTSGGAGELFF; cdr3_nt: TGCGCCAGCGCGCGAACGACTAGCGGGGGCGCCGGGGAGCTGTTTTTT
d_call: -; j_call: TRBJ1-5; clone_size: -; v_call: TRBV7-6; cdr3_aa: CASSPAFDSNQPQHF; cdr3_nt: TGTGCCAGCAGCCCCGCTTTCGATAGCAATCAGCCCCAGCATTTT
d_call: -; j_call: TRBJ2-5; clone_size: few; v_call: TRBV11-2; cdr3_aa: CASSWQRQETQYF; cdr3_nt: TGTGCCAGCAGCTGGCAACGCCAAGAGACCCAGTACTTC
d_call: -; j_call: TRBJ2-6; clone_size: -; v_call: TRBV28; cdr3_aa: CASYSPGLSGANVLTF; cdr3_nt: TGTGCCAGTTACTCCCCCGGGCTCTCTGGGGCCAACGTCCTGACTTTC
d_call: -; j_call: TRBJ2-3; clone_size: few; v_call: TRBV14; cdr3_aa: CASSRRSTDTQYF; cdr3_nt: TGTGCCAGCAGCCGGCGGAGCACAGATACGCAGTATTTT
d_call: -; j_call: TRBJ2-3; clone_size: -; v_call: TRBV7-2; cdr3_aa: CASSSGIGMRDTQYF; cdr3_nt: TGTGCCAGCAGCTCAGGTATAGGGATGCGTGATACGCAGTATTTT
d_call: TRBD2; j_call: TRBJ2-5; clone_size: -; v_call: TRBV2; cdr3_aa: CASSGTSGEEETQYF; cdr3_nt: TGTGCCAGCAGTGGGACTAGCGGAGAGGAAGAGACCCAGTACTTC
d_call: -; j_call: TRBJ2-2; clone_size: -; v_call: TRBV29-1; cdr3_aa: CSAVRGASSNYEQYFGAGELFF; cdr3_nt: -
d_call: -; j_call: TRBJ2-4; clone_size: -; v_call: TRBV2; cdr3_aa: CASRYASAKNIQYF; cdr3_nt: TGTGCCAGCCGGTACGCCTCAGCCAAAAACATTCAGTACTTC
d_call: -; j_call: TRBJ1-4; clone_size: few; v_call: TRBV28; cdr3_aa: CASSFAGAATNEKLFF; cdr3_nt: TGTGCCAGCAGTTTTGCGGGGGCAGCAACTAATGAAAAACTGTTTTTT
d_call: TRBD1; j_call: TRBJ2-5; clone_size: many; v_call: TRBV10-3; cdr3_aa: CAIRGDREETQYF; cdr3_nt: TGTGCCATCAGAGGGGACAGAGAAGAGACCCAGTACTTC
d_call: -; j_call: TRBJ1-2; clone_size: -; v_call: TRBV2; cdr3_aa: CASSEDSNGYTF; cdr3_nt: TGTGCCAGCAGTGAGGACAGTAATGGCTACACCTTC
d_call: -; j_call: TRBJ1-2; clone_size: many; v_call: TRBV7-2; cdr3_aa: CASSLGVAVFYGYTF; cdr3_nt: TGTGCCAGCAGCTTAGGGGTGGCGGTCTTCTATGGCTACACCTTC
d_call: -; j_call: TRBJ1-5; clone_size: -; v_call: TRBV20-1; cdr3_aa: CSARDGGLQPQHF; cdr3_nt: TGTAGTGCTAGAGATGGGGGACTACAGCCCCAGCATTTT